This is a list of T cell receptor beta chains from one sample in a study of T-cell reconstitution after alpha-beta-depleted transplantation in children. TCRdb itself ran the PCR reads through MiXCR, one entry per CDR3 protein. The table has about 540,000 distinct CDR3 sequences, roughly 18% seen once. The sequences come from PBMCs from the stem cell graft donor, collected from the stem cell graft. These receptors all come from a human donor who donated a stem cell graft to a child with acute lymphoblastic leukemia. Each CDR3 is given with its conserved first and last residue. Fields, in order: V gene, J gene, D gene, clone size, CDR3 DNA, CDR3 protein. D genes are given only for firm matches. Some rows have no size entry. The others give once, few or many, or a class for an expanded clone.

>TRBV12-5|TRBJ2-5|-|few
TGTGCTAGTGCCCAGGGATCAGAGACCCAGTACTTC
CASAQGSETQYF
>TRBV29-1|TRBJ1-6|-|few
TGCAGCGTTGAAGAGGGCCTCACCCTCCACTTT
CSVEEGLTLHF
>TRBV12-3/TRBV12-4|TRBJ1-1|-|-
TGTGCCAGCAGTTTCGTTCCGGGAGCCCGGGCTGGGGCTGAAGCTTTCTTT
CASSFVPGARAGAEAFF
>TRBV5-1|TRBJ2-1|TRBD2|-
TGCGCCAGCAGCTTGCCGGGACTAGCGGGGACCAGCTCCTACAATGAGCAGTTCTTC
CASSLPGLAGTSSYNEQFF
>TRBV5-6|TRBJ2-1|-|-
TGTGCCAGCCGGACAGCCCTTAGCGGCTCCAATGAGCAGTTCTTC
CASRTALSGSNEQFF
>TRBV7-9|TRBJ1-1|-|few
TGTGCCAGCAGTAGGGCCGAAAACACTGAAGCTTTCTTT
CASSRAENTEAFF
>TRBV20-1|TRBJ2-5|TRBD2|few
TGCAGTGCGGAGGCACTCCTCGGGACTAGCGGGGTGCAAGAGACCCAGTACTTC
CSAEALLGTSGVQETQYF
>TRBV3-1|TRBJ1-1|-|-
TGTGCCAGCAGCTCCTTGGCCCGTGGGGACACTGAAGCTTTCTTT
CASSSLARGDTEAFF
>TRBV18|TRBJ2-7|TRBD2|-
TGTGCCAGCTCCTTAACGGGGACTAGCGGGTCCGAGCAGTACTTC
CASSLTGTSGSEQYF
>TRBV6-4|TRBJ2-1|TRBD2|-
TGTGCCAGCAGTCACTCGGCGGGAGTTCTAAATGAGCAGTTCTTC
CASSHSAGVLNEQFF
>TRBV21-1|TRBJ1-6|-|few
TGTGCCAGCAGCCCCCGACAGGCCTATCTCCACTTT
CASSPRQAYLHF
>TRBV4-1|TRBJ2-7|-|few
TGCGCCAGCAGCAGCCGGGAGCGGGCCTACGAGCAGTACTTC
CASSSRERAYEQYF
>TRBV5-1|TRBJ2-2|-|-
TGCGCCAGCAGCTTTCGGGTAGTGAACACCGAGGAGCTGTTTTTT
CASSFRVVNTEELFF
>TRBV21-1|TRBJ2-7|-|-
TGTGCCGGCGCATATACGGGCTACGAGCAGTACTTC
CAGAYTGYEQYF
>TRBV15|TRBJ1-5|TRBD1|many
TGTGCCACCAGCAGGGACAGGGGAAGCAATCAGCCCCAGCATTTT
CATSRDRGSNQPQHF
>TRBV25-1|TRBJ2-7|-|few
TGTGCCAGCTGGACTGACTCCTACGAGCAGTACTTC
CASWTDSYEQYF
>TRBV6-2/TRBV6-3|TRBJ2-1|-|-
TGTGCCAGCAGTCCTGCCCGGGGTCTGTTCTTC
CASSPARGLFF
>TRBV4-1|TRBJ2-1|-|few
TGCGCCAGCAGCCCGGGACTTTTGGGGAATGAGCAGTTCTTC
CASSPGLLGNEQFF
>TRBV7-6|TRBJ2-1|-|-
TGTGCCAGCAGCTTTTGGGGCGGTCGCCAGGGACCCCAAAACAATGAGCAGTTCTTC
CASSFWGGRQGPQNNEQFF
>TRBV25-1|TRBJ2-3|TRBD2|-
TGTGCCAGCAGTGGGTCCAGGACTAGCGCACACACAGATACGCAGTATTTT
CASSGSRTSAHTDTQYF
>TRBV5-1|TRBJ2-7|-|-
TGCGCCAGCAGCTTGGAGAGGGGGTGGAACGAGCAGTACTTC
CASSLERGWNEQYF
>TRBV11-2|TRBJ1-2|-|few
TGTGCCAGCAGCCCGGACATCATTAACTATGGCTACACCTTC
CASSPDIINYGYTF
>TRBV9|TRBJ2-5|TRBD1|-
TGTGCCAGCAGATCTACAGGGGAAACGGAGACCCAGTACTTC
CASRSTGETETQYF
>TRBV5-1|TRBJ2-1|TRBD2|-
TGCGCCAGCCGACTAGCGGGAGGGCAGGTTGAGCAGTTCTTC
CASRLAGGQVEQFF
>TRBV15|TRBJ2-5|-|few
TGTGCCACCAGCTCCCCCCTAGAGACCCAGTACTTC
CATSSPLETQYF
>TRBV15|TRBJ2-5|-|-
TGTGCCACCAGCAGAGGTCGGCTAGAATCGGAGACCCAGTACTTC
CATSRGRLESETQYF
>TRBV27|TRBJ1-2|-|-
TGTGCCAGCAGTTTAGGGCACAAAGGGAATGGCTACACCTTC
CASSLGHKGNGYTF